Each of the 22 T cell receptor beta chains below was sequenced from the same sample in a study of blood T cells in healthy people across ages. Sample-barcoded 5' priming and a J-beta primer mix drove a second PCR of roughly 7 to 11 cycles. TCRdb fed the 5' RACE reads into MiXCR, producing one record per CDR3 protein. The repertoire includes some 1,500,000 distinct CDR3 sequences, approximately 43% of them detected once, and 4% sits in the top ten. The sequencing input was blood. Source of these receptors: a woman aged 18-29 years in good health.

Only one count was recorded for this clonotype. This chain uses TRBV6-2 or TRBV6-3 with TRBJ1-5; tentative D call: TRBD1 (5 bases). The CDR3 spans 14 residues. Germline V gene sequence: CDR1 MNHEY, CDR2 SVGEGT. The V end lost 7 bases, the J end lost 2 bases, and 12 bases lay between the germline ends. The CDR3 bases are TGTGCCAGCAAGGACAAGGGTCGCAATCAGCCCCAGCATTTT. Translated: CASKDKGRNQPQHF.

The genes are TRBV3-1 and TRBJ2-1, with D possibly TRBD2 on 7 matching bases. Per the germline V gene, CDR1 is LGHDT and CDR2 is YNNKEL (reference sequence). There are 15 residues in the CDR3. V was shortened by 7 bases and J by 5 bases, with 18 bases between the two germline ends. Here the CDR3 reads CASTPRGGPNNEQFF. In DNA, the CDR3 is TGTGCCAGCACCCCCCGCGGGGGCCCTAACAATGAGCAGTTCTTC.

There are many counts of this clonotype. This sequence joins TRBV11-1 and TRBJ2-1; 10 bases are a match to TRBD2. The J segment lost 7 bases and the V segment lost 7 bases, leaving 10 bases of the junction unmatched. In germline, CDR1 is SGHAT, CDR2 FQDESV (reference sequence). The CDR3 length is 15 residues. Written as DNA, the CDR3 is TGTGCCAGCAAGGGACTAGCGATTAAACTAAATGAGCAGTTCTTC. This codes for CASKGLAIKLNEQFF.

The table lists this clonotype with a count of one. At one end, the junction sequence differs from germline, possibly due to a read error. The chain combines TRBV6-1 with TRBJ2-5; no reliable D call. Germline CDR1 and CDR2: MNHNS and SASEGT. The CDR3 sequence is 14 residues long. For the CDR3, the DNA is TGTGCCAGCAGGGAAGCGATCAGTCAAGAGACCCAGTACTTC. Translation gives CASREAISQETQYF.

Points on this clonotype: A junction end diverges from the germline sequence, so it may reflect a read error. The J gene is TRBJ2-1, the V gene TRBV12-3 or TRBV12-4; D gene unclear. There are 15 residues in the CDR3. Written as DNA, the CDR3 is TGTGCCAGCATCCCTTTAGGCCTCTCCTGCAATGAGCAGTTCTTC. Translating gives CASIPLGLSCNEQFF.

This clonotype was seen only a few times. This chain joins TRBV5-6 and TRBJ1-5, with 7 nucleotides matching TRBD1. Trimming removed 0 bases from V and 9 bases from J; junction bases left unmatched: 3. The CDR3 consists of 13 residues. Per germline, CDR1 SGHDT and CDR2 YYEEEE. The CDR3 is CASSLGGGRPQHF. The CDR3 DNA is TGTGCCAGCAGCTTGGGAGGGGGCCGGCCCCAGCATTTT.

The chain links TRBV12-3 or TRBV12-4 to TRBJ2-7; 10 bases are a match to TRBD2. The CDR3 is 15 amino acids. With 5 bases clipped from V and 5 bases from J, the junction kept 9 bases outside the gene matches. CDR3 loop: CASSPSGSRTNEQYF. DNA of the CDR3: TGTGCCAGCAGTCCTAGCGGGAGTCGAACTAACGAGCAGTACTTC.

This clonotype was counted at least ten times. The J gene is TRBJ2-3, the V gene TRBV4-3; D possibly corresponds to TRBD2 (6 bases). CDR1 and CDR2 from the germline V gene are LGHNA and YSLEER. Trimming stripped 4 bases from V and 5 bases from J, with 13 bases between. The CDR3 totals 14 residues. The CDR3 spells CASSLRDSQDTQYF. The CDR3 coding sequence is TGCGCCAGCAGCCTCCGGGACTCCCAAGATACGCAGTATTTT.

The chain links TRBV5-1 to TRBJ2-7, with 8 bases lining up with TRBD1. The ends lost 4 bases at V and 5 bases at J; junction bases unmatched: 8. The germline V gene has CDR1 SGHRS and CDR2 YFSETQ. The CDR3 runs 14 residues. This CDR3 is CASSGGTGVHEQYF. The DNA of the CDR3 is TGCGCCAGCAGCGGCGGGACAGGTGTACACGAGCAGTACTTC.

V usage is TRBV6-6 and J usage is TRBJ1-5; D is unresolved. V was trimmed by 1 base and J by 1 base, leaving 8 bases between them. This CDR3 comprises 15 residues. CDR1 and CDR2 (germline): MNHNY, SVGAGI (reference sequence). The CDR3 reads CASSYWAQSNQPQHF. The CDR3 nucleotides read TGTGCCAGCAGTTACTGGGCCCAGAGCAATCAGCCCCAGCATTTT.

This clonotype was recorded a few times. CDR3 bases: TGTGCCAGCGGCAACCTCGTAGGTGATCAGCCCCAGCATTTT. This codes for CASGNLVGDQPQHF. The V and J genes are TRBV3-1 and TRBJ1-5; D gene ambiguous. This CDR3 is 14 amino acids long. V was cut by 8 bases and J by 5 bases, with 16 bases left in between. Germline CDR1 is LGHDT and CDR2 is YNNKEL (reference sequence). Full variable domain (remainder filled in from reference TRBV3-1 and TRBJ1-5): DTAVSQTPKYLVTQMGNDKSIKCEQNLGHDTMYWYKQDSKKFLKIMFSYNNKELIINETVPNRFSPKSPDKAHLNLHINSLELGDSAVYFCASGNLVGDQPQHFGDGTRLSIL.

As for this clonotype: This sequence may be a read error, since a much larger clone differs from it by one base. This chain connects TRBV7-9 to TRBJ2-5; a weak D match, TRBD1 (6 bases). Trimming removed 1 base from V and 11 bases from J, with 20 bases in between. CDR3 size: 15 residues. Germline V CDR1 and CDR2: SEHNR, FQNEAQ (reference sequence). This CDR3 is CASSLGQVSYNEQYF. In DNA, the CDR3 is TGTGCCAGCAGCTTAGGACAGGTCTCCTACAATGAGCAGTACTTC.

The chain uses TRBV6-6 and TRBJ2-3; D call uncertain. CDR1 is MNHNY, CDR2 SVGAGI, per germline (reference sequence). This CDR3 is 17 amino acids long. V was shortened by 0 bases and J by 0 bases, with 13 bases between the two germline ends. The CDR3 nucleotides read TGTGCCAGCAGTTACTCGATAATCCGGGTCAGCACAGATACGCAGTATTTT. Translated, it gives CASSYSIIRVSTDTQYF.

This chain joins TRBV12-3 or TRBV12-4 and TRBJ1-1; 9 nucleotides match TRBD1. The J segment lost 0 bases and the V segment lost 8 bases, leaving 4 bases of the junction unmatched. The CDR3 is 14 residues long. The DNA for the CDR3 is TGTGCCAGCTGGGACAGGGTGATGAACACTGAAGCTTTCTTT. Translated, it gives CASWDRVMNTEAFF.

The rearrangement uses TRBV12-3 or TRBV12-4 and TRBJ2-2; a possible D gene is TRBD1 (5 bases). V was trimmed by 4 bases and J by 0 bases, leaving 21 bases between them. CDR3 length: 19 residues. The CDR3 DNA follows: TGTGCCAGCAGTTATTTTCCGACAGTTACTAACCCGAACACCGGGGAGCTGTTTTTT. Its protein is CASSYFPTVTNPNTGELFF.

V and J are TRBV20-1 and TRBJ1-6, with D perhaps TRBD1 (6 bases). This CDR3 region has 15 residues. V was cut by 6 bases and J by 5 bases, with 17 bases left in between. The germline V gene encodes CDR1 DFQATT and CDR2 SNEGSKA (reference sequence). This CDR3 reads CSAPAHRVDNSPLHF. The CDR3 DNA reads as TGCAGTGCGCCGGCTCACAGGGTGGATAATTCACCCCTCCACTTT.

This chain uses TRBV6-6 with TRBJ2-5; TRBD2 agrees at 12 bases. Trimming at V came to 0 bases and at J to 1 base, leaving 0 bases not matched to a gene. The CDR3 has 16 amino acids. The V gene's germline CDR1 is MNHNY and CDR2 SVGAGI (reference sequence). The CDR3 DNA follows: TGTGCCAGCAGTTACTCGACTAGCGGGAGCCAAGAGACCCAGTACTTC. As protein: CASSYSTSGSQETQYF.

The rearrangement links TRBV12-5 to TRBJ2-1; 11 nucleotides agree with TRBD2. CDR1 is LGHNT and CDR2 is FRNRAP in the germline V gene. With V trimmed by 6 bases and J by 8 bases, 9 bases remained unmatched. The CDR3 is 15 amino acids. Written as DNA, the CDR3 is TGTGCTAGTGGCCATAGCGGGGGGGCCCTATATGAGCAGTTCTTC. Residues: CASGHSGGALYEQFF.

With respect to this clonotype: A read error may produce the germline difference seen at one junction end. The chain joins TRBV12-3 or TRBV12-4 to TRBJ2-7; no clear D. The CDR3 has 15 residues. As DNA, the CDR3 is TGTGCCAGCAGTTTAGGTGCCGGCATTTCCTACGAGCGGTACTTC. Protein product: CASSLGAGISYERYF.

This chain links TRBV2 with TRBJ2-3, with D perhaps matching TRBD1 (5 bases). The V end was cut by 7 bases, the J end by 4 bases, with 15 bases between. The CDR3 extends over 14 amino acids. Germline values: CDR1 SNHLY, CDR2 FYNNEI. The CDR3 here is CASKALLGADTQYF. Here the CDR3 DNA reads TGTGCCAGCAAGGCGTTGCTAGGGGCAGATACGCAGTATTTT.

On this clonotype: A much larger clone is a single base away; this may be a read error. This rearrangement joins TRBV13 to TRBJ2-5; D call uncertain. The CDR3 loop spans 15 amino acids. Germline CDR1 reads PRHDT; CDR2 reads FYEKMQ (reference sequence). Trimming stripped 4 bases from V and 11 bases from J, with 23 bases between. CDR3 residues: CASSSPTSSYNEQYF. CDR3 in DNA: TGTGCCAGCAGCTCCCCCACGAGCTCCTACAATGAGCAGTACTTC.

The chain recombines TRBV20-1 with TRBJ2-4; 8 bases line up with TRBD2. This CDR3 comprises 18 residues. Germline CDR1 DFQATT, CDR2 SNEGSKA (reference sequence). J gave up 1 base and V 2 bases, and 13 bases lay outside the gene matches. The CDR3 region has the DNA TGCAGTGCTAGAACACCGGGACTAGGAGGGAGGGCCAAAAACATTCAGTACTTC. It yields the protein CSARTPGLGGRAKNIQYF.